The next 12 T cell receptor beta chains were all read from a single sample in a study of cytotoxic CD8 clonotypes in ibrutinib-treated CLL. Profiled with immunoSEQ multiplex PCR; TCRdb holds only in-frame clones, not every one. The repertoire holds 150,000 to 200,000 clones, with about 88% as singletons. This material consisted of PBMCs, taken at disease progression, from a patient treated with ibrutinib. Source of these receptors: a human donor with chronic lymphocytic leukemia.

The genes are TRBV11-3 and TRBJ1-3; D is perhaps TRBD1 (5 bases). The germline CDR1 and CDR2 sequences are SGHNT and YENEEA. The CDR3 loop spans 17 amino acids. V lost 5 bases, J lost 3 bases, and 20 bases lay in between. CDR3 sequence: CASSPYQWGGIGNTIYF. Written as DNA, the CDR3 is TGTGCCAGCAGCCCATACCAATGGGGCGGAATTGGAAACACCATATATTTT.

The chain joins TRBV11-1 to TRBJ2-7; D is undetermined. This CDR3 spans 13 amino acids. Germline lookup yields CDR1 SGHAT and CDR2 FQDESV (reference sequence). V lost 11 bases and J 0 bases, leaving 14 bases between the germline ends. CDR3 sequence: CASQKGFSYEQYF. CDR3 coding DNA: TGTGCCTCCCAAAAAGGGTTCTCCTACGAGCAGTACTTC.

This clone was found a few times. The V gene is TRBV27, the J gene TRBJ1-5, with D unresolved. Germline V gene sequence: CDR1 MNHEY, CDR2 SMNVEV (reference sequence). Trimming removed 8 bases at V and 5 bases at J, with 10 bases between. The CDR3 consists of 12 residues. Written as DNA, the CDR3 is TGTGCCAGCGGGGTCGGGGATCAGCCCCAGCATTTT. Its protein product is CASGVGDQPQHF.

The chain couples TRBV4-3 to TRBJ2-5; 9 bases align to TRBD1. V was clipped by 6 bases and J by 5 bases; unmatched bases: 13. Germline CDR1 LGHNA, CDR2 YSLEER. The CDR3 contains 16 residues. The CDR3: CASSSGTGSSWETQYF. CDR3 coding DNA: TGCGCCAGCAGTTCCGGGACAGGGTCCTCCTGGGAGACCCAGTACTTC.

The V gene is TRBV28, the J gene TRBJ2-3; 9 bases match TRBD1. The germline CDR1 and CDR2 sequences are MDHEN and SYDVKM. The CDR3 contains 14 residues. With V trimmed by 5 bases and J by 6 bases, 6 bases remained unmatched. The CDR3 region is CASSPRTGVDTQYF. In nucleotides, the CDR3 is TGTGCCAGCAGTCCTCGGACAGGGGTGGATACGCAGTATTTT.

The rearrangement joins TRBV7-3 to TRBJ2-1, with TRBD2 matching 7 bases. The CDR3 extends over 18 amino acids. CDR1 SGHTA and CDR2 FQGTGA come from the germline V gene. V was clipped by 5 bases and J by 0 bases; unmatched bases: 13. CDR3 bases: TGTGCCAGCAGCCCAAGGGCGCTAGCGGTGAGCTCCTACAATGAGCAGTTCTTC. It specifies CASSPRALAVSSYNEQFF.

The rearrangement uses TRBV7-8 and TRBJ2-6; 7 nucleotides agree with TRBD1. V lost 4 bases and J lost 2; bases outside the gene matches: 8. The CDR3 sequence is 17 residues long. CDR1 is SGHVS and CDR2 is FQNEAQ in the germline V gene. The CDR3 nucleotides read TGTGCCAGCAGCTCCGGGGTGAGGGGGCCTGGGGCCAACGTCCTGACTTTC. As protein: CASSSGVRGPGANVLTF.

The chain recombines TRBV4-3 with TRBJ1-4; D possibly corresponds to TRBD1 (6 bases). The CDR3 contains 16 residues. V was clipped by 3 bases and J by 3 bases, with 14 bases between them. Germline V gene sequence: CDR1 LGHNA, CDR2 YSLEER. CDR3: CASSHDGGQANEKLFF. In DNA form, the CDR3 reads TGCGCCAGCAGCCATGATGGGGGACAAGCTAATGAAAAACTGTTTTTT.

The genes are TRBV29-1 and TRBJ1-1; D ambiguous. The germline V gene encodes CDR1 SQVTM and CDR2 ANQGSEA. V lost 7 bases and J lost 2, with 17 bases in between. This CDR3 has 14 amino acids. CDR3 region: CSAGFRGLNTEAFF. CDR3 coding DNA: TGCAGCGCGGGGTTCCGAGGGCTAAACACTGAAGCTTTCTTT.

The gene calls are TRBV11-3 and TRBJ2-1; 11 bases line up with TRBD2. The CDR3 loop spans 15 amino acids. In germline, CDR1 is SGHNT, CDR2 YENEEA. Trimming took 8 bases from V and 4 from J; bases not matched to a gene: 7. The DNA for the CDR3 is TGTGCCAGCGGGCCACTAGCGGGAGCTTACAATGAGCAGTTCTTC. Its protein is CASGPLAGAYNEQFF.

The CDR3 coding sequence is TGCGCCAGCAGCTTACCGGGACAGGGGTACACTGAAGCTTTCTTT. Translating it yields CASSLPGQGYTEAFF. The chain has TRBV5-1 and TRBJ1-1, with TRBD1 matching 10 bases. The CDR3 has 15 residues. The J segment lost 3 bases and the V segment lost 2 bases, leaving 4 bases of the junction unmatched. The germline CDR1 and CDR2 sequences are SGHRS and YFSETQ.

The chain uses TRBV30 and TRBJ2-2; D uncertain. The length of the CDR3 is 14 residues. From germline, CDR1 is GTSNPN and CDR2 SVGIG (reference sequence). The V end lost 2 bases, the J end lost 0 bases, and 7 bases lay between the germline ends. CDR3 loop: CAWSKYANTGELFF. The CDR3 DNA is TGTGCCTGGAGTAAATATGCGAACACCGGGGAGCTGTTTTTT. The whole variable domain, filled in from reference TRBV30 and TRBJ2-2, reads SQTIHQWPATLVQPVGSPLSLECTVEGTSNPNLYWYRQAAGRGLQLLFYSVGIGQISSEVPQNLSASRPQDRQFILSSKKLLLSDSGFYLCAWSKYANTGELFFGEGSRLTVL.